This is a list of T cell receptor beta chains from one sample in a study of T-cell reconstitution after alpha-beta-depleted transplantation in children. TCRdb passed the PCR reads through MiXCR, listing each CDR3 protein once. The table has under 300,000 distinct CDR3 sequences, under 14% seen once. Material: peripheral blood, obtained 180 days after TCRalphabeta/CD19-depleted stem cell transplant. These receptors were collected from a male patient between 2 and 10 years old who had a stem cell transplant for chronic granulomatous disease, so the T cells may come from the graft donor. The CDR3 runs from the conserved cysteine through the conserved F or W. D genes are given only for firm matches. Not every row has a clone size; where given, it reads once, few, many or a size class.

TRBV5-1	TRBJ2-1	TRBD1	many	CASSLAVNRGEQFF	TGCGCCAGCAGCTTGGCTGTTAACAGGGGTGAGCAGTTCTTC
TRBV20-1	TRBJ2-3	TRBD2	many	CSARPGEAGGTDTQYF	TGCAGTGCTAGACCGGGGGAGGCGGGGGGAACAGATACGCAGTATTTT
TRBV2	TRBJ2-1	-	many	CARGDSDNEQFF	TGTGCCAGGGGGGACTCTGACAATGAGCAGTTCTTC
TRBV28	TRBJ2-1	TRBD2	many	CASRRSSGRAPYNEQFF	TGTGCCAGCCGGCGGTCTAGCGGGAGGGCCCCGTACAATGAGCAGTTCTTC
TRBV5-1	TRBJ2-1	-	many	CASSTLTTDEQFF	TGCGCCAGCAGCACTTTGACTACGGATGAGCAGTTCTTC
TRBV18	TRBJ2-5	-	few	CASSPQGREGQETQYF	TGTGCCAGCTCACCACAAGGCAGGGAAGGACAAGAGACCCAGTACTTC
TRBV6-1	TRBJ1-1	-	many	CASSLVRGLEAFF	TGTGCCAGCAGCCTGGTTCGGGGCCTTGAAGCTTTCTTT
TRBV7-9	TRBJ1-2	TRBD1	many	CASSLRQGARVGYTF	TGTGCCAGCAGCTTGCGACAGGGGGCGAGAGTTGGCTACACCTTC
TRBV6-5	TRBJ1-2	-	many	CASSYSRVGQLYGYTF	TGTGCCAGCAGTTACTCGCGGGTCGGACAGCTCTATGGCTACACCTTC
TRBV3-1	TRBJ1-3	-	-	CASSPGLPSGNTIYF	TGTGCCAGCAGCCCGGGCCTCCCCTCTGGAAACACCATATATTTT
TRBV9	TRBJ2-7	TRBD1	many	CASSAAIGTGRPGEQYF	TGTGCCAGCAGCGCAGCCATAGGGACAGGTCGACCGGGCGAGCAGTACTTC
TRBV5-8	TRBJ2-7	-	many	CASSLYWGRSSYEQYF	TGTGCCAGCAGCTTGTACTGGGGGAGGTCGTCCTACGAGCAGTACTTC
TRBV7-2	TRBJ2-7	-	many	CASSLGVGALPGEQYF	TGTGCCAGCAGCTTAGGGGTCGGGGCCCTACCGGGGGAGCAGTACTTC
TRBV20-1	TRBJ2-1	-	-	CRARAPGYNEQFF	TGCAGGGCCCGGGCTCCGGGCTACAATGAGCAGTTCTTC
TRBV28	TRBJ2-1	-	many	CASSLTGFNEQFF	TGTGCCAGCAGTTTGACTGGGTTCAATGAGCAGTTCTTC
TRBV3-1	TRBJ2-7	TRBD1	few	CASSHLPDRAYEQYF	TGTGCCAGCAGCCACTTACCCGACAGGGCCTACGAGCAGTACTTC
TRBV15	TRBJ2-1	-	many	CATSRWSTGRYNEQFF	TGTGCCACCAGCAGGTGGTCTACAGGGAGGTACAATGAGCAGTTCTTC
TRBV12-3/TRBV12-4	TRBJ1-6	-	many	CASSFRRGDSPLHF	TGTGCCAGCAGTTTTAGACGGGGGGATTCACCCCTCCACTTT
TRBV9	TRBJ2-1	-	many	CASSPRGATVSEQFF	TGTGCCAGCAGCCCCCGGGGCGCGACGGTCAGTGAGCAGTTCTTC
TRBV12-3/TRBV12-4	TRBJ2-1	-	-	CASSFSERSDEQFF	TGTGCCAGCAGTTTTAGCGAGAGAAGCGATGAGCAGTTCTTC
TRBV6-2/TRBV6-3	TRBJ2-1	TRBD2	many	CASRRWDYHNEQFF	TGTGCCAGCAGGCGGTGGGACTACCACAATGAGCAGTTCTTC
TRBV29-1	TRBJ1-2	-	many	CSVESGGPYGYTF	TGCAGCGTTGAGAGTGGAGGCCCCTATGGCTACACCTTC
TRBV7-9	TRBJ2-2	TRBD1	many	CASSTDRGTNTGELFF	TGTGCCAGCAGCACCGACAGGGGTACGAACACCGGGGAGCTGTTTTTT
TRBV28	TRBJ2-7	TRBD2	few	CASSARGSGRREQYF	TGTGCCAGCAGTGCCCGGGGTAGCGGGCGTCGGGAGCAGTACTTC
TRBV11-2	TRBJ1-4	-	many	CASSLVWPHPTNEKLFF	TGTGCCAGCAGCTTAGTATGGCCCCACCCAACTAATGAAAAACTGTTTTTT
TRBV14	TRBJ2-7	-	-	CASSQVWVSSYEQYF	TGTGCCAGCAGCCAAGTATGGGTGAGCTCCTACGAGCAGTACTTC
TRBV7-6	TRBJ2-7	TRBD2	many	CASSLGGLAGGQWAYEQYF	TGTGCCAGCAGCTTAGGGGGACTAGCGGGAGGGCAATGGGCCTACGAGCAGTACTTC
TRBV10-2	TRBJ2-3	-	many	CASRVLGASTDTQYF	TGCGCCAGCAGAGTGTTGGGTGCTAGCACAGATACGCAGTATTTT